The clone carrying this TCR beta chain has a handful of counts. With a J-beta primer mix and a sample-barcoded 5' primer, a second PCR ran 7 to 11 cycles. TCRdb re-analysed the 5' RACE reads in MiXCR, keeping a single row per CDR3 protein. The sample comprises approximately 1.5 million distinct CDR3 sequences, about 42% of which are singletons, and roughly 3.7% rests with the top ten. The data belong to a study of blood T cells in healthy people across ages. The study recruited healthy Caucasian donors from Russia who were aged about 6 to 90. A minimum of 6 million PBMCs was isolated per sample. Germline V gene data show CDR1 as PRHDT and CDR2 as FYEKMQ (reference sequence). The CDR3 covers 14 residues. V gave up 2 bases and J gave up 11 bases, with 18 bases separating them.

The sample consisted of blood. The source of this sequence is a woman younger than 35 in good health. The V call is TRBV13, the J call TRBJ2-5, with D possibly matching TRBD2 (5 bases). This chain's CDR3 is CASSLSASPNEQYF. The CDR3 DNA is TGTGCCAGCAGCTTATCGGCTAGCCCCAATGAGCAGTACTTC. The variable domain in full, with the rest retrieved from reference TRBV13 and TRBJ2-5, is AAGVIQSPRHLIKEKRETATLKCYPIPRHDTVYWYQQGPGQDPQFLISFYEKMQSDKGSIPDRFSAQQFSDYHSELNMSSLELGDSALYFCASSLSASPNEQYFGPGTRLLVL.